This TCR beta chain was captured in a study of CD8+ T cells in alopecia areata. Obtained from alopecia areata patients were lesional scalp punch biopsies along with peripheral blood. Researchers picked out CD4+ and CD8+ T cells from PBMCs by sorting. The sample holds one count of this clone. RNA was extracted and reverse transcribed into cDNA as the sequencing template. Clones were sequenced by immunoSEQ multiplex PCR, and TCRdb holds only the in-frame ones, with some missing. The sample has about 110,000 clones; 45% to 60% are singletons. V was shortened by 1 base and J by 10 bases, with 10 bases between the two germline ends. CDR3 length: 12 amino acids. Germline assignment: CDR1 MGHRA and CDR2 YSYEKL.

The chain recombines TRBV4-1 with TRBJ1-1, with a weak D call TRBD1 (6 bases). Sequenced material: NKG2D-low CD8+ T cells sorted from blood. The clonotype originates from a human donor with alopecia areata. CDR3 nucleotides: TGCGCCAGCAGCCAAGCATCAGGGGTAGCTTTCTTT. It translates to CASSQASGVAFF.